A selection of T cell receptor beta chains follows, all from one sample in a study of blood T cell repertoires in COVID-19. Assay: immunoSEQ multiplex PCR; the TCRdb copy retains only in-frame clones and omits some. The repertoire has 60,000 to 85,000 clones, 70% to 75% of them found once; the top ten carry 20% to 25%. The sample comprised peripheral blood. The receptors come from a man in his 70s with acute or convalescent COVID-19. Each CDR3 is given without its conserved first and last residue. A D gene is named only where the DNA matches it firmly.

cdr3_length j_call d_call v_call cdr3_aa
11 TRBJ2-2 . TRBV5-5 ASHDTNTGELF
11 TRBJ2-3 TRBD2 TRBV9 ASSGTSRNTQY
13 TRBJ2-5 TRBD2 TRBV5-1 ASSLGREGEETQY
14 TRBJ2-5 TRBD2 TRBV5-1 ASSLAGLAGQETQY
14 TRBJ2-1 TRBD2 TRBV7-9 ASSFLGLASANEQF
14 TRBJ2-7 TRBD2 TRBV27 ASSLSPLAGAYEQY
14 TRBJ2-1 TRBD1 TRBV11-2 ASSSLQGASYNEQF
13 TRBJ2-1 TRBD2 TRBV5-6 VSSLGPGLLNEQF
13 TRBJ1-1 TRBD1 TRBV25-1 ASSEEGARGTEAF
12 TRBJ2-3 TRBD1 TRBV6-1 ASWPGQSTDTQY
10 TRBJ2-5 . TRBV7-2 ASSPEEETQY
12 TRBJ2-7 TRBD2 TRBV18 ASSQGLAVYEQY
12 TRBJ2-1 . TRBV19 ASSQGDSYNEQF
16 TRBJ1-3 TRBD1 TRBV28 ASSPYKRGQAAGNTIY
15 TRBJ2-1 TRBD2 TRBV24-1 ATSAWQAGNSYNEQF
10 TRBJ2-1 TRBD2 TRBV19 ASSMGGLEQF